This TCR beta chain was obtained from a study of OX40 agonist ivuxolimab in advanced cancers. Study-level background: Patients were treated with ivuxolimab, an agonistic anti-OX40 (CD134) antibody. The eligibility criteria allowed prior anti-PD-1, anti-PD-L1 or anti-CTLA-4 therapy, and about 40% had some.

Profiled with immunoSEQ multiplex PCR; TCRdb holds only in-frame clones, not every one. The repertoire holds approximately 70,000 clones, with 88% as singletons. Germline V gene data show CDR1 as SGHTA and CDR2 as FQGNSA. V was trimmed by 5 bases and J by 10 bases, leaving 12 bases between them. CDR3 length equals 12 residues. The TCR comes from an adult with an advanced solid tumor such as melanoma, head and neck, liver or kidney cancer. V gene TRBV7-2 combines with J gene TRBJ2-1, with D possibly matching TRBD1 (5 bases). This specimen consisted of CD4+ or CD8+ T cells sorted from blood, obtained in a trial of the OX40 agonist ivuxolimab. The CDR3 DNA follows: TGTGCCAGCAGCCTTTATACAGGAGAGCAGTTCTTC. Translated: CASSLYTGEQFF.